This T cell receptor (beta chain) was profiled in a study of blood T cells in healthy people across ages. Turning to this clonotype: Its antigen remains unidentified.

Germline CDR1 GTSNPN, CDR2 SVGIG (reference sequence). The V end lost 1 base, the J end lost 5 bases, and 21 bases lay between the germline ends. The CDR3 has 17 amino acids. Study observations and caveats: In the absence of known donor CMV status, changes in expanded clonotypes were possibly confounded.

Alongside a J-beta primer mix, a sample-barcoded 5' primer served in a second PCR lasting about 7 to 12 cycles. At least 2.5 million CDR3-containing paired-end reads were obtained per sample. MiXCR, run by TCRdb on the 5' RACE reads, gives a single entry per CDR3 protein. The table includes approximately 1.5 million distinct CDR3 sequences, approximately 32% detected once. The clonotype was recovered from a woman aged 25 to 39 in good health. The sequencing input was blood. The chain combines TRBV30 with TRBJ2-1; TRBD1 might be the D (5 bases). CDR3 amino acids: CAWSENWGSRLDNEQFF. CDR3 DNA: TGTGCCTGGAGTGAAAACTGGGGCAGTCGGCTTGACAATGAGCAGTTCTTC.